This T cell receptor (beta chain) was captured in a study of cytomegalovirus exposure and HLA in healthy donors. Researchers ran the PCR with 60 Vbeta and 13 Jbeta primers. Produced via immunoSEQ multiplex PCR; TCRdb's table is partial and in-frame only. The data hold under 200,000 clones, with roughly 13% observed a single time. A note on this clone: Antigen: not known.

CDR1 SGHTS and CDR2 YDEGEE come from the germline V gene. The length of the CDR3 is 14 residues. The V gene end was trimmed by 5 bases and the J gene end by 2 bases; junction bases not matched to a gene: 1. Regarding the study as a whole: It has been reported that TCR beta sequences accurately predicted the HLA-A and HLA-B alleles of most subjects.

This chain joins TRBV5-8 and TRBJ2-6; 7 bases line up with TRBD1. The sample taken for sequencing was PBMCs. The TCR comes from a man aged 45-65 years in good health and CMV-seropositive. In DNA, the CDR3 is TGTGCCAGCAGAGACAGGGCTGGGGCCAACGTCCTGACTTTC. This encodes CASRDRAGANVLTF.